The rows below give T cell receptor beta chains drawn from one sample of a study of T cell responses to AZD1222 COVID-19 vaccine. Produced via immunoSEQ multiplex PCR; TCRdb's table is partial and in-frame only. The repertoire has roughly 120,000 clones, around 87% of them found once; the top ten carry 3%. The material sequenced was peripheral blood, taken 28 days after the second AZD1222 dose. The source of these receptors is an adult who received the AZD1222 COVID-19 vaccine. The CDR3 runs from the conserved cysteine through the conserved F or W. D genes are given only for firm matches. Clone size, where shown, is once, few, many, or a class for clones that have expanded.

clone_size d_call j_call v_call cdr3_nt cdr3_aa
- TRBD2 TRBJ2-7 TRBV9 TGTGCCAGCAGCGTCCATAGCGGGGGTTCCTACGAGCAGTACTTC CASSVHSGGSYEQYF
- - TRBJ1-5 TRBV12-3/TRBV12-4 TGTGCCAGCAGTTTTTTAGGGAATCAGCCCCAGCATTTT CASSFLGNQPQHF
- TRBD1 TRBJ1-5 TRBV19 TGTGCCAGTGGAGGAGGGACAGGGGGCCGTCAGCCCCAGCATTTT CASGGGTGGRQPQHF
- - TRBJ1-4 TRBV7-9 TGTGCCAGCAGCTTAGGGCAGGGGCCTACAACTAATGAAAAACTGTTTTTT CASSLGQGPTTNEKLFF
- - TRBJ2-5 TRBV27 TGTGCCAGCAGTCCCCTGTACCAAGAGACCCAGTACTTC CASSPLYQETQYF
- TRBD2 TRBJ2-3 TRBV2 TGTGCCAGCAGATCACTAGCGTTGGAGCTGTATTTT CASRSLALELYF
- - TRBJ1-2 TRBV30 TGTGCCTGGAGTGTATGGGACCCCCGAGGGAATGGCTACACCTTC CAWSVWDPRGNGYTF
- - TRBJ1-6 TRBV28 TGTGCCAGCATTCCCTCCTATAATTCACCCCTCCACTTT CASIPSYNSPLHF
few TRBD2 TRBJ2-7 TRBV28 TGTGCCAGCAGTTTACCCCCAGTCGGTAGCGGGGGGTTTTACGAGCAGTACTTC CASSLPPVGSGGFYEQYF
- - TRBJ1-5 TRBV19 TGTGCCAGTAGTCCCGGCGTGGGGCGCGGCAATCAGCCCCAGCATTTT CASSPGVGRGNQPQHF
- - TRBJ1-1 TRBV12-3/TRBV12-4 TGTGCCAGCAGTTTCGCGGGGGCTCCCCAAGCTTTCTTT CASSFAGAPQAFF
- - TRBJ1-1 TRBV13 TGTGCCAGCAGCTTAAGAGGGGTGATGAACACTGAAGCTTTCTTT CASSLRGVMNTEAFF
- - TRBJ2-2 TRBV11-3 TGTGCCAGCAGCCCCCACACCGGGGAGCTGTTTTTT CASSPHTGELFF
- TRBD2 TRBJ2-2 TRBV5-1 TGCGCCAGCAGCTTCCGCGGGGGGCCCGAGGGCGGGGAGCTGTTTTTT CASSFRGGPEGGELFF
- TRBD1 TRBJ2-1 TRBV2 TGTGCCAGCCTCGACAGGGGCTCCTACAATGAGCAGTTCTTC CASLDRGSYNEQFF
- TRBD1 TRBJ1-5 TRBV2 TGTGCCAGCAGTGTTTCCGAGGGGGCAGGACAGCCCCAGCATTTT CASSVSEGAGQPQHF
- - TRBJ1-3 TRBV9 TGTGCCAGCAGCCCTCGCCCCGGGGGTGCGGGAAACACCATATATTTT CASSPRPGGAGNTIYF
- - TRBJ1-1 TRBV14 TGTGCCAGCAGCCAAGAGTGGGTGGCAGGAGCTTTCTTT CASSQEWVAGAFF
- - TRBJ2-2 TRBV30 TGTGCCTGGAGTGGAACAAAGAACACCGGGGAGCTGTTTTTT CAWSGTKNTGELFF
- TRBD1 TRBJ1-2 TRBV7-8 TGTGCCAGCAGCCGCGCCGGGACAGAGAACTATGGCTACACCTTC CASSRAGTENYGYTF
once - TRBJ2-5 TRBV25-1 TGTGCCAGCAGTGAATCAGGGTGGGAGACCCAGTACTTC CASSESGWETQYF
- TRBD1 TRBJ1-1 TRBV19 TGTGCCAGTAGTATGACAGGGCTGAACACTGAAGCTTTCTTT CASSMTGLNTEAFF
- - TRBJ2-7 TRBV4-3 TGCGCCAGCAGCCCCAGGGTTCTCCTCTACGAGCAGTACTTC CASSPRVLLYEQYF
- - TRBJ1-4 TRBV4-3 TGCGCCAGCAGCCCTCGGACGAAGGGTGAAAAACTGTTTTTT CASSPRTKGEKLFF
few - TRBJ1-4 TRBV18 TGTGCCAGCTCACCATCGGGTCCAGAGCTGCTGTTTTTT CASSPSGPELLFF
- TRBD2 TRBJ2-1 TRBV2 TGTGCCAGCAGCAGACCGGGACTAGTTGCCTACAATGAGCAGTTCTTC CASSRPGLVAYNEQFF
- TRBD1 TRBJ1-1 TRBV5-1 TGCGCCAGCAGCGAACGGACAGGGTACACTGAAGCTTTCTTT CASSERTGYTEAFF
once TRBD1 TRBJ2-7 TRBV28 TGTGCCAGCAGTCCACAAAGGGACAGCTCCTACGAGCAGTACTTC CASSPQRDSSYEQYF
once - TRBJ1-3 TRBV4-3 TGCGCCAGCAGCCAAGGACAAGACGGAAACACCATATATTTT CASSQGQDGNTIYF
- - TRBJ1-5 TRBV19 TGTGCCAGTAGTATCCCAGGGCTTGGGAGTCAGCCCCAGCATTTT CASSIPGLGSQPQHF
- - TRBJ1-5 TRBV12-3/TRBV12-4 TGTGCCAGCAGTTTGACGGGACAGCCCCAGCATTTT CASSLTGQPQHF
- - TRBJ1-2 TRBV30 TGTGCCTGGAGCCTATCCGGGACGTATTATGGCTACACCTTC CAWSLSGTYYGYTF
- - TRBJ2-5 TRBV30 TGTGCCTGGAGTGATATAGGGGCGCTTGGAGAGACCCAGTACTTC CAWSDIGALGETQYF
once TRBD1 TRBJ2-4 TRBV6-2/TRBV6-3 TGTGCCAGCAGTTCCTCAGGACAGGGGGAAAACATTCAGTACTTC CASSSSGQGENIQYF
few TRBD1 TRBJ2-7 TRBV10-1 TGCGCCAGCAGTGAAAACAGGGGGCGGGAGCAGTACTTC CASSENRGREQYF
- - TRBJ2-6 TRBV13 TGTGCCAGCAGCTTAGAGCCTCGGGCCCCCCACTCTGGGGCCAACGTCCTGACTTTC CASSLEPRAPHSGANVLTF
- - TRBJ1-2 TRBV6-5 TGTGCCAGCAGTCCCTCCAAGGTGTCTGGCTACACCTTC CASSPSKVSGYTF
- - TRBJ1-6 TRBV7-9 TGTGCCAGCAGTCCGGTGGAGTATAATTCACCCCTCCACTTT CASSPVEYNSPLHF
- TRBD1 TRBJ2-2 TRBV10-2 TGCGCCAGCCGGGACAGGGGCACCGGGGAGCTGTTTTTT CASRDRGTGELFF
- - TRBJ1-5 TRBV6-4 TGTGCCAGCAGTGTGGGGGCGAATCAGCCCCAGCATTTT CASSVGANQPQHF
- - TRBJ2-1 TRBV14 TGTGCCAGCAGCCAAGTACGACGGACCTACAATGAGCAGTTCTTC CASSQVRRTYNEQFF
- - TRBJ2-7 TRBV12-5 TGTGCTAGTGGCTCAACCCGCCTGAGTACCTACGAGCAGTACTTC CASGSTRLSTYEQYF
- - TRBJ1-4 TRBV27 TGTGCCAGCAGTCCGGCAGCAGGGGTTAATGAAAAACTGTTTTTT CASSPAAGVNEKLFF
- - TRBJ1-4 TRBV7-8 TGTGCCAGCAGCTTTACAGGGTTCTATAATGAAAAACTGTTTTTT CASSFTGFYNEKLFF
few TRBD1 TRBJ2-6 TRBV7-9 TGTGCCAGCAGCTCCATCCTAGGACAGGAGAGCTCTGGGGCCAACGTCCTGACTTTC CASSSILGQESSGANVLTF
- TRBD1 TRBJ1-1 TRBV7-2 TGTGCCAGCAGCTTAGGACAGGGCACTGAAGCTTTCTTT CASSLGQGTEAFF
- - TRBJ2-1 TRBV5-4 TGTGCCAGCAGCCAACCGCTGGGGGGTAACAATGAGCAGTTCTTC CASSQPLGGNNEQFF
- - TRBJ1-1 TRBV6-5 TGTGCCAGCAGTTACGGCTGGAGGAGGGCGAACACTGAAGCTTTCTTT CASSYGWRRANTEAFF
- - TRBJ2-2 TRBV30 TGTGGCACACAAGTGGGGGCCGGGGAGCTGTTTTTT CGTQVGAGELFF
- - TRBJ1-5 TRBV7-2 TGTGCCAGCAGCTATGGGGGCGGAAATCAGCCCCAGCATTTT CASSYGGGNQPQHF
- - TRBJ1-3 TRBV10-3 TGTGCCATCAGTGAGTCGACTCGAAGCTTTGGAAACACCATATATTTT CAISESTRSFGNTIYF
- TRBD2 TRBJ2-1 TRBV5-1 TGCGCCAGCGCCTCGACTAGCGGGGGGGGCAATGAGCAGTTCTTC CASASTSGGGNEQFF
- - TRBJ1-2 TRBV11-2 TGTGCCAGCAGCCCAGGTACGGGCTATGGCTACACCTTC CASSPGTGYGYTF
- - TRBJ1-1 TRBV6-6 TGTGCCAGCAGTACAGGGAACACTGAAGCTTTCTTT CASSTGNTEAFF
- TRBD1 TRBJ1-1 TRBV6-1 TGTGCCAGCAGTGAAGAAGAGACAGGGAGCACTGAAGCTTTCTTT CASSEEETGSTEAFF